These T cell receptor beta chains were read from a single sample in a study of blood T cell repertoires in COVID-19. The protocol was immunoSEQ multiplex PCR, while the TCRdb copy is restricted to in-frame clones and leaves out a portion. The sample lists under 450,000 clones, around four fifths occurring once. Sequenced input: PBMCs or T cells enriched from blood (not recorded which). These receptors were obtained from a woman aged 50 to 65 who had recovered from COVID-19. CDR3s include the opening cysteine and the closing phenylalanine or tryptophan. A D gene is named only where the DNA matches it firmly. Some rows mark clone size as missing; the rest say once, few, many or name a class of expanded clone.

V	size	J	D	DNA	CDR3
TRBV6-5	NA	TRBJ1-3	NA	TGTGCCAGCAGTTACGCGACGCCGGGCTCTGGAAACACCATATATTTT	CASSYATPGSGNTIYF
TRBV4-2	NA	TRBJ2-3	NA	TGTGCCAGCAGCCAACGGGTGGGGCTGGATTCAGATACGCAGTATTTT	CASSQRVGLDSDTQYF
TRBV6-2/TRBV6-3	NA	TRBJ2-1	TRBD2	TGTGCCAGCAGTTACACTAGCGGGAGTCTGGATGAGCAGTTCTTC	CASSYTSGSLDEQFF
TRBV9	once	TRBJ1-6	NA	TGTGCCAGCAGCGTATCAGGGGATAATTCACCCCTCCACTTT	CASSVSGDNSPLHF
TRBV3-1/TRBV3-2	NA	TRBJ1-2	NA	TGTGCCAGCAGCCAAGTGTCAACACGGAGAACCTATGGCTACACCTTC	CASSQVSTRRTYGYTF
TRBV18	NA	TRBJ1-6	NA	TGTGCCAGCTCACCACGGGGGCAAAAACTTTCACCCCTCCACTTT	CASSPRGQKLSPLHF
TRBV5-6	NA	TRBJ1-2	NA	TGTGCCAGCAGCTCGACAGATGGCTACACCTTC	CASSSTDGYTF
TRBV5-1	NA	TRBJ1-3	TRBD1	TGCGCCAGCAGCACCCGACAGGGGACCTCCTCTGGAAACACCATATATTTT	CASSTRQGTSSGNTIYF
TRBV5-6	NA	TRBJ1-5	NA	TGTGCCAGCACCTTGTTTAGCTCGGGCAATCAGCCCCAGCATTTT	CASTLFSSGNQPQHF
TRBV29-1	once	TRBJ1-4	TRBD1	TGCAGCGTTGGACAGGGGGTGTTTGGTGAAAAACTGTTTTTT	CSVGQGVFGEKLFF
TRBV12-3/TRBV12-4	few	TRBJ1-1	NA	TGTGCCAGCAGTTTGAGCACTGAAGCTTTCTTT	CASSLSTEAFF
TRBV5-1	NA	TRBJ2-7	TRBD1	TGCGCCAGCAGCTTGGGAGCGGGACAGGGGGCATCAGAGCAGTACTTC	CASSLGAGQGASEQYF
TRBV5-1	few	TRBJ2-3	TRBD1	TGCGCCAGCAGCTTGGGGGACAGGGGAGGGCTCACAGATACGCAGTATTTT	CASSLGDRGGLTDTQYF
TRBV5-6	NA	TRBJ1-5	TRBD1	TGTGCCAGCAGCAAACGACAGGGGAATAGCAATCAGCCCCAGCATTTT	CASSKRQGNSNQPQHF
TRBV7-8	NA	TRBJ2-2	NA	TGTGCCAGCAGCCTCTGGGGCCAGCGGGTTGCCGGGGAGCTGTTTTTT	CASSLWGQRVAGELFF
TRBV6-5	once	TRBJ1-5	NA	TGTGCCAGCAGCCCACAGCAATATAGCAATCAGCCCCAGCATTTT	CASSPQQYSNQPQHF
TRBV6-2/TRBV6-3	NA	TRBJ1-2	NA	TGTGCCAGCAGTTACTCGTCTTTTCAGGGTGGTTGGTATGGCTACACCTTC	CASSYSSFQGGWYGYTF
TRBV5-1	NA	TRBJ1-1	TRBD1	TGCGCCAGCAGAAAAAGACAGGGGGCGAAGGACACTGAAGCTTTCTTT	CASRKRQGAKDTEAFF
TRBV7-8	NA	TRBJ1-2	NA	TGTGCCAGCAGCTTAGCGCGGGGAAATGGTTATGGCTACACCTTC	CASSLARGNGYGYTF
TRBV3-1/TRBV3-2	NA	TRBJ2-1	NA	TGTGCCAGCAGCCAGAGCGGGCCTTACAATGAGCAGTTCTTC	CASSQSGPYNEQFF
TRBV6-1	NA	TRBJ2-7	TRBD1	TGTGCCAGCAGTGAAATGCAGGCATGGACAGGGGGCTACGAGCAGTACTTC	CASSEMQAWTGGYEQYF
TRBV16	NA	TRBJ2-2	TRBD1	TGTGCCAGCAGCCAGCCCCGAGAGAAGGGGGCCTTGACCGGGGAGCTGTTTTTT	CASSQPREKGALTGELFF
TRBV30	NA	TRBJ2-3	NA	TGTGCCTGGAGTGTACGGAGCACAGATACGCAGTATTTT	CAWSVRSTDTQYF
TRBV6-5	NA	TRBJ1-3	NA	TGTGCCAGCAGCAACCAGGGGTCCGGAAACACCATATATTTT	CASSNQGSGNTIYF
TRBV27	NA	TRBJ1-3	NA	TGTGCCAGCAGACCAGGGGCTTACTCTGGAAACACCATATATTTT	CASRPGAYSGNTIYF
TRBV5-8	once	TRBJ2-7	NA	TGTGCCAGCAGCCAATTGCACGACATCTACGAGCAGTACTTC	CASSQLHDIYEQYF
TRBV11-3	NA	TRBJ1-2	NA	TGTGCCAGCAGCTTGACAGGAGTTACTAACTATGGCTACACCTTC	CASSLTGVTNYGYTF
TRBV19	NA	TRBJ2-1	TRBD2	TGTGCCAGTAGTATAGCCGCCGGGAGGAACTACAATGAGCAGTTCTTC	CASSIAAGRNYNEQFF
TRBV30	NA	TRBJ2-1	NA	TGTGCCTGGAGTTCTGGGGGCGGCTACAATGAGCAGTTCTTC	CAWSSGGGYNEQFF
TRBV18	NA	TRBJ1-1	NA	TGTGCCAGCTCCCCAGCCATAGGAGGGACTGAAGCTTTCTTT	CASSPAIGGTEAFF
TRBV10-3	NA	TRBJ1-3	NA	TGTGCCATCAGTGATCTGAGGGCTGGAAACACCATATATTTT	CAISDLRAGNTIYF
TRBV15	once	TRBJ1-2	NA	TGTGCCACCAGCAGTGGCCCGTATGGCTACACCTTC	CATSSGPYGYTF
TRBV6-5	once	TRBJ2-1	NA	TGTGCCAGCAGGCTAGAGAGGGCCAGCGGGGAGCAGTTCTTC	CASRLERASGEQFF
TRBV5-4	NA	TRBJ2-1	NA	TGTGCCAGCAGCTTGGAACACCAAACGAACCAAATGAGGGAGTTCTTC	CASSLEHQTNQMREFF
TRBV14	NA	TRBJ2-7	NA	TGTGCCAGCAGCCAAGGTCGCGCGCAGGGGAATTCGTACGAGCAGTACTTC	CASSQGRAQGNSYEQYF
TRBV7-9	NA	TRBJ1-1	NA	TGTGCCAGCAGCCATGGGCCCGGGGGAGACACTGAAGCTTTCTTT	CASSHGPGGDTEAFF
TRBV3-1/TRBV3-2	NA	TRBJ1-2	TRBD1	TGTGCCAGCAGCTCACCGGGACAGGGGGCAGGCACCTTC	CASSSPGQGAGTF
TRBV12-5	NA	TRBJ1-4	NA	TGTGCTAGTGGTTTAGGAGGAAATGAAAAACTGTTTTTT	CASGLGGNEKLFF
TRBV27	once	TRBJ2-7	NA	TGTGCCAGCAGTTTGACAGAGCCCTACGAGCAGTACTTC	CASSLTEPYEQYF
TRBV7-2	NA	TRBJ1-6	TRBD1	TGTGCCAGCAGCTTGGCTGGACAGGGCTCCTATAATTCACCCCTCCACTTT	CASSLAGQGSYNSPLHF
TRBV5-5	NA	TRBJ1-1	NA	TGTGCCAGCAGCTTACCTATGAACACTGAAGCTTTCTTT	CASSLPMNTEAFF
TRBV7-9	few	TRBJ2-7	TRBD2	TGTGCCAGCAGCCCACTTCTAGCGGGAAAGTACGAGCAGTACTTC	CASSPLLAGKYEQYF
TRBV2	NA	TRBJ1-5	NA	TGTGCCAGCACCCTCGGGGTAAATCAGCCCCAGCATTTT	CASTLGVNQPQHF